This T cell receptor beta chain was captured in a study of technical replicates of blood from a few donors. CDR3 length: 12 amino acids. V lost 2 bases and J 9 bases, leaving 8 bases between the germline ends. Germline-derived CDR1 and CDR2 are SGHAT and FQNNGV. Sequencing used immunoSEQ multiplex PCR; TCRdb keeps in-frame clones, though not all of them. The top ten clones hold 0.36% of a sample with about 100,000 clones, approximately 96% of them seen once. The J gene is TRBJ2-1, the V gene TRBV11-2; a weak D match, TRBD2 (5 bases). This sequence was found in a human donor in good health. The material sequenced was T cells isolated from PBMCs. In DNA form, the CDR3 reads TGTGCCAGCAGCTTACCCGGAGGTGAGCAGTTCTTC. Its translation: CASSLPGGEQFF. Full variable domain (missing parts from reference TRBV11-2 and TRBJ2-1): EAGVAQSPRYKIIEKRQSVAFWCNPISGHATLYWYQQILGQGPKLLIQFQNNGVVDDSQLPKDRFSAERLKGVDSTLKIQPAKLEDSAVYLCASSLPGGEQFFGPGTRLTVL.